This T cell receptor (beta chain) originates from a study of blood T cell repertoires in COVID-19. Study information: Specimens from acute and convalescent COVID-19 originated in the United States, Italy and Spain. PBMCs, B-cell-depleted T cells, or T cells were the source of the cDNA or gDNA that made up the material.

In the original workflow: Amplification with reference gene primers provided the estimates of nucleated cell counts. Method: immunoSEQ multiplex PCR; TCRdb's copy keeps in-frame clones and lacks some. V and J calls and clone size come straight from that table; D and trimming were deduced from the DNA. The sample has about 240,000 clones, around 89% seen once; the top ten hold roughly 8.6%. From germline, CDR1 is LGHNA and CDR2 YSLEER. CDR3 size: 14 residues. The V and J ends lost 0 bases and 5 bases, in that order; junction bases with no gene match: 2. Recovered status in Cohort 3 required two negative PCRs, clearance, or symptom resolution.

The TCR was taken from a man aged 35 to 55 who had recovered from COVID-19. Specimen: PBMCs or T cells enriched from blood (not recorded which). The gene calls are TRBV4-3 and TRBJ1-2; 8 bases line up with TRBD1. The CDR3 nucleotides are TGCGCCAGCAGCCAAGAGACAGGGGATTATGGCTACACCTTC. This encodes CASSQETGDYGYTF.